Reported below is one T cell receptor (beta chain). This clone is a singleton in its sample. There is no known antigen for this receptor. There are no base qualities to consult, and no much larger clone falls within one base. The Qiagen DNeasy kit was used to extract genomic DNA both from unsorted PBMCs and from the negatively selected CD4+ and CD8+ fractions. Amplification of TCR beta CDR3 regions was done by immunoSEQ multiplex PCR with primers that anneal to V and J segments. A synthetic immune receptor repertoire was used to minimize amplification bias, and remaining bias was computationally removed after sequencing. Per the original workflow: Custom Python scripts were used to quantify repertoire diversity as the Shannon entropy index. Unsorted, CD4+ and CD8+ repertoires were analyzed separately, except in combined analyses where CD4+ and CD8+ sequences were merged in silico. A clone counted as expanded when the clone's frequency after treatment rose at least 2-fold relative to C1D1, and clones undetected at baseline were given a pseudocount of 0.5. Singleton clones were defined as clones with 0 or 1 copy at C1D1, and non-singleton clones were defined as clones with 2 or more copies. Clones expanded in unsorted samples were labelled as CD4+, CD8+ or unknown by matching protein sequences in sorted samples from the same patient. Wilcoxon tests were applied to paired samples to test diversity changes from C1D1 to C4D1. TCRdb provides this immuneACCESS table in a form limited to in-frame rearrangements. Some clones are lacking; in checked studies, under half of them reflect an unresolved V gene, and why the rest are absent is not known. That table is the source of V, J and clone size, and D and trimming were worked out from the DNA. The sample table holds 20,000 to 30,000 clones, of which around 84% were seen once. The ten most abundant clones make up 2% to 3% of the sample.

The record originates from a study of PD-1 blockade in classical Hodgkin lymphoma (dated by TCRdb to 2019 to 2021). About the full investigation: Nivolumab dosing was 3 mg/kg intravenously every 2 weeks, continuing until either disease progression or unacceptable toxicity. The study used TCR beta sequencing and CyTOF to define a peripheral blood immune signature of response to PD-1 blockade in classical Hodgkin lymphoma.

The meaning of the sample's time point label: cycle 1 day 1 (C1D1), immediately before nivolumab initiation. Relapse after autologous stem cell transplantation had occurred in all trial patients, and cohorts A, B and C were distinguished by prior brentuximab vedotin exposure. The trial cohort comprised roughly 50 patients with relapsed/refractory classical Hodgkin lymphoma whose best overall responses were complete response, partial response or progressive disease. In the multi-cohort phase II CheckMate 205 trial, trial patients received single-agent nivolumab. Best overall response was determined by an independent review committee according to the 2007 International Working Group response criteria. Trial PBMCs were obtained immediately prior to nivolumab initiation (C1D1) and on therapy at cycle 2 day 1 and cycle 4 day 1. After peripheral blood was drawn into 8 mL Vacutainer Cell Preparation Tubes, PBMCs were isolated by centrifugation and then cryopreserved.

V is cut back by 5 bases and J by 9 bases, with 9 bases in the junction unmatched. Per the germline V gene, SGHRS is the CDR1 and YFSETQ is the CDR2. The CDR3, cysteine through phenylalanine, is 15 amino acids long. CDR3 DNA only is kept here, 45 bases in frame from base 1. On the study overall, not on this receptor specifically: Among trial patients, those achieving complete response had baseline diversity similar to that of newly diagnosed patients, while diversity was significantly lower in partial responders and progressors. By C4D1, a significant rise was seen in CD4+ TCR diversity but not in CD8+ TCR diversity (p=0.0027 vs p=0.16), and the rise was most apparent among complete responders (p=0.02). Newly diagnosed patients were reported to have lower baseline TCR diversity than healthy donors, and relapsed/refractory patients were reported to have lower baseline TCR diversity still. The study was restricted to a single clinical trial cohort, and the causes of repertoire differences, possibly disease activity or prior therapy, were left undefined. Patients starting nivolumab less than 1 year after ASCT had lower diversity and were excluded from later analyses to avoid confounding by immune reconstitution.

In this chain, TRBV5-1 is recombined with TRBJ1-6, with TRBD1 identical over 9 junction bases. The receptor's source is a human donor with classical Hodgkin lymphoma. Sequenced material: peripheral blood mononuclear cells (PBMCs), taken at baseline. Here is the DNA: TGCGCCAGCAGTTCTACCGGGACAGGGACTTCACCCCTCCACTTT. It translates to CASSSTGTGTSPLHF.